A selection of T cell receptor beta chains follows, all from one sample in a study of shared T cell receptors in the human thymus. The method was immunoSEQ multiplex PCR; TCRdb's version includes in-frame clones alone and lacks a portion of them. Counted here are hundreds of thousands of clones, more than 75% occurring once; the ten biggest clones make up just under 0.0095%. These sequences were also reported in another study, on human thymus T cells.

Sequencing was performed on thymocytes. The receptors originated from a boy in the first two years of life with a congenital heart defect. Both conserved end residues are part of each CDR3. A D gene is named only where the DNA matches it firmly. Size is stated for part of the rows, as once, few or many counts, or as a class when the clone is expanded.

CDR3 protein | CDR3 DNA | J gene | V gene | D gene | clone size
CASSQAPLTGYGANVLTF | TGTGCCAGCAGCCAGGCCCCCCTTACAGGTTATGGGGCCAACGTCCTGACTTTC | TRBJ2-6 | TRBV4-2 | - | -
CASSIGQGETQYF | TGTGCCAGTAGTATCGGACAGGGTGAGACCCAGTACTTC | TRBJ2-5 | TRBV19 | TRBD1 | -
CASSLEETSGRILHEQYF | TGTGCCAGCAGCTTAGAGGAGACTAGCGGGCGGATTCTTCACGAGCAGTACTTC | TRBJ2-7 | TRBV7-2 | TRBD2 | -
CVRSKRQGETQYF | TGTGTCAGAAGCAAAAGACAGGGAGAGACCCAGTACTTC | TRBJ2-5 | TRBV7-5 | - | -
CASSQSSNNEQFF | TGTGCCAGCAGCCAAAGCTCCAACAATGAGCAGTTCTTC | TRBJ2-1 | TRBV14 | - | -
CASIPLPGNGYTF | TGTGCCAGCATACCCCTCCCGGGGAATGGCTACACCTTC | TRBJ1-2 | TRBV7-9 | - | -
CASSQDDRWNQPQHF | TGTGCCAGCAGCCAGGACGACAGGTGGAATCAGCCCCAGCATTTT | TRBJ1-5 | TRBV28 | - | -
CASSQVLAGVNEQFF | TGCGCCAGCAGCCAAGTGCTAGCGGGCGTAAATGAGCAGTTCTTC | TRBJ2-1 | TRBV4-1 | TRBD2 | -
CASSQDISGSGNEQFF | TGTGCCAGCAGCCAAGATATCAGCGGGAGTGGGAATGAGCAGTTCTTC | TRBJ2-1 | TRBV14 | TRBD2 | -
CSVGRGQGETDTQYF | TGCAGCGTTGGAAGGGGACAAGGAGAGACAGATACGCAGTATTTT | TRBJ2-3 | TRBV29-1 | - | -
CASSLGQTDTQYF | TGTGCCAGCAGCTTGGGGCAAACAGATACGCAGTATTTT | TRBJ2-3 | TRBV5-4 | - | -
CSAGFVNEQFF | TGCAGTGCTGGCTTCGTGAATGAGCAGTTCTTC | TRBJ2-1 | TRBV20-1 | - | few
CASSLVSTGENEQFF | TGTGCCAGCAGCTTAGTGTCCACTGGAGAGAATGAGCAGTTCTTC | TRBJ2-1 | TRBV7-6 | - | -
CASSDFSGGSTDTQYF | TGCGCCAGCAGCGACTTTAGCGGGGGAAGCACAGATACGCAGTATTTT | TRBJ2-3 | TRBV5-1 | TRBD2 | -
CASSRTTGIETQYF | TGTGCCAGCAGCCGGACGACAGGGATCGAGACCCAGTACTTC | TRBJ2-5 | TRBV5-8 | TRBD1 | -
CAWSGGEGRYEQYF | TGTGCCTGGAGTGGGGGGGAGGGCCGATACGAGCAGTACTTC | TRBJ2-7 | TRBV30 | TRBD2 | -
CASSSRQGAGNTEAFF | TGTGCCAGCAGCTCAAGACAGGGGGCAGGTAACACTGAAGCTTTCTTT | TRBJ1-1 | TRBV28 | TRBD1 | -
CASSAGWTDHSTDTQYF | TGTGCCAGCAGCGCCGGTTGGACAGATCATAGCACAGATACGCAGTATTTT | TRBJ2-3 | TRBV5-4 | - | -
CASSEAPVSPGSDEQFF | TGTGCCAGCAGTGAAGCCCCTGTGAGTCCCGGGTCTGATGAGCAGTTCTTC | TRBJ2-1 | TRBV6-1 | - | -
CASRGGRGSEQFF | TGCGCCAGCAGGGGAGGCCGGGGGAGTGAGCAGTTCTTC | TRBJ2-1 | TRBV10-2 | - | -
CATSRGGRDKMNTEAFF | TGTGCCACCAGCAGGGGTGGGCGAGACAAAATGAACACTGAAGCTTTCTTT | TRBJ1-1 | TRBV15 | - | -
CASSRTGGSTEAFF | TGTGCCAGCAGCCGCACAGGAGGGAGCACTGAAGCTTTCTTT | TRBJ1-1 | TRBV5-5 | - | once
CASRTLQGNYGYTF | TGTGCCAGCAGGACCCTACAGGGGAACTATGGCTACACCTTC | TRBJ1-2 | TRBV5-4 | TRBD1 | -
CASSELAGADNEQFF | TGCGCCAGCAGCGAGCTAGCGGGAGCCGACAATGAGCAGTTCTTC | TRBJ2-1 | TRBV5-1 | TRBD2 | -
CATSTRILAGGHTSSTDTQYF | TGTGCCACCAGCACGCGTATACTAGCGGGGGGGCATACCTCTAGCACAGATACGCAGTATTTT | TRBJ2-3 | TRBV15 | TRBD2 | few
CASRSGIQGVEFF | TGTGCCAGCAGGAGCGGAATACAGGGGGTGGAGTTCTTC | TRBJ2-1 | TRBV2 | TRBD1 | -
CASSFNSGWDEQYF | TGTGCCAGCAGTTTTAATTCAGGGTGGGACGAGCAGTACTTC | TRBJ2-7 | TRBV28 | - | -
CASSPPPTGRSYNEQFF | TGTGCCAGCAGTCCCCCCCCGACAGGGCGCTCCTACAATGAGCAGTTCTTC | TRBJ2-1 | TRBV27 | TRBD1 | once
CSVLPSPGSYNEQFF | TGCAGCGTTCTTCCTAGCCCGGGCTCCTACAATGAGCAGTTCTTC | TRBJ2-1 | TRBV29-1 | - | -
CASSFGTMGDNEQFF | TGTGCCAGCAGTTTTGGGACAATGGGGGACAATGAGCAGTTCTTC | TRBJ2-1 | TRBV27 | - | -
CASSLPGTGGFTEAFF | TGTGCCAGCAGCTTGCCCGGGACAGGGGGCTTCACTGAAGCTTTCTTT | TRBJ1-1 | TRBV5-6 | TRBD1 | -
CASSFDRMNTEAFF | TGTGCCAGCAGCTTCGACAGAATGAACACTGAAGCTTTCTTT | TRBJ1-1 | TRBV5-4 | - | -
CASSRASGRKRRVYNEQFF | TGTGCCAGCAGCAGGGCTAGCGGGAGGAAGAGAAGGGTCTACAATGAGCAGTTCTTC | TRBJ2-1 | TRBV5-6 | TRBD2 | -
CASSGKLGRAKNIQYF | TGTGCCAGCAGCGGAAAGCTGGGCCGAGCCAAAAACATTCAGTACTTC | TRBJ2-4 | TRBV2 | - | -
CASSAPGQGNTEAFF | TGTGCCAGCAGCGCCCCGGGACAGGGGAACACTGAAGCTTTCTTT | TRBJ1-1 | TRBV9 | TRBD1 | -
CASSRGLAGDYEQYF | TGTGCCAGCAGCCGAGGACTAGCGGGAGACTACGAGCAGTACTTC | TRBJ2-7 | TRBV5-6 | TRBD2 | -
CASSHGLEDPEQYF | TGCGCCAGCAGCCATGGACTAGAGGACCCCGAGCAGTACTTC | TRBJ2-7 | TRBV4-3 | TRBD2 | -
CASSHPPIRRIVSNQPQHF | TGCGCCAGCAGCCACCCTCCCATCCGGAGGATAGTTAGCAATCAGCCCCAGCATTTT | TRBJ1-5 | TRBV4-1 | - | -
CASSESTLGLRHTEAFF | TGCGCCAGCAGTGAGTCGACTCTGGGGCTGAGGCACACTGAAGCTTTCTTT | TRBJ1-1 | TRBV10-2 | - | -
CASSLAGLSSSYNEQFF | TGTGCCAGCAGCTTAGCCGGTCTTTCGAGCTCCTACAATGAGCAGTTCTTC | TRBJ2-1 | TRBV7-6 | - | few
CASRLDNGSNGYTF | TGTGCCAGCAGATTGGACAACGGTTCGAATGGCTACACCTTC | TRBJ1-2 | TRBV28 | - | once
CARSNDRDETQYF | TGTGCCAGAAGTAATGACAGGGATGAGACCCAGTACTTC | TRBJ2-5 | TRBV5-3 | TRBD1 | -
CASSLDAGEQETQYF | TGTGCCAGCAGCCTAGACGCAGGGGAACAAGAGACCCAGTACTTC | TRBJ2-5 | TRBV7-9 | - | -
CAWSGGTGDQPQHF | TGTGCCTGGAGTGGGGGGACAGGGGATCAGCCCCAGCATTTT | TRBJ1-5 | TRBV30 | TRBD1 | -
CATSRDRGSSAQSTLTDTQYF | TGTGCCACCAGCAGAGATCGAGGCTCTTCAGCGCAGTCAACCCTTACAGATACGCAGTATTTT | TRBJ2-3 | TRBV15 | - | -
CASAPLGEITSTDTQYF | TGTGCCAGCGCCCCCTTGGGCGAAATAACTAGCACAGATACGCAGTATTTT | TRBJ2-3 | TRBV28 | - | -
CASSKKEKNTEAFF | TGTGCCAGCAGCAAAAAAGAGAAGAACACTGAAGCTTTCTTT | TRBJ1-1 | TRBV27 | - | -